A selection of T cell receptor beta chains follows, all from one sample in a study of shared clonotypes between healthy human individuals. TCRdb's copy holds only in-frame clones and misses some; the assay was immunoSEQ multiplex PCR. This table holds about 490,000 clones, around 85% found once. Sequencing input: PBMCs. The receptors stem from a woman aged 40 to 49 in good health. Some clones in this sample may be carry-over from other donors' samples. Each CDR3 is given with its conserved first and last residue. A D gene is named only where the DNA matches it firmly. Clone size is given for some rows only: seen once, a few or many times, or a class if the clone is expanded.

cdr3_nt	cdr3_aa	v_call	d_call	clone_size	j_call
TGTGCCAGCAGCCCCGGCTCTGGAAACACCATATATTTT	CASSPGSGNTIYF	TRBV5-4	NA	NA	TRBJ1-3
TGTGCCATCAGTGGTGGGGCAGGGGGCGGTGAAAAACTGTTTTTT	CAISGGAGGGEKLFF	TRBV10-3	TRBD1	NA	TRBJ1-4
TGCGCCAGCAGCTGGAGCAGCAAAAGCTCCTACAATGAGCAGTTCTTC	CASSWSSKSSYNEQFF	TRBV5-1	NA	NA	TRBJ2-1
TGTGCCAGCACCGAAGGCGGGACCTACACTGAAGCTTTCTTT	CASTEGGTYTEAFF	TRBV28	NA	NA	TRBJ1-1
TGTGCCAGTAGAATCCCCGGCTTCTCTGGAAACACCATATATTTT	CASRIPGFSGNTIYF	TRBV19	NA	NA	TRBJ1-3
TGCGCCAGCAGCTTAGCGGGAGTGAGAAATGAGCAGTTCTTC	CASSLAGVRNEQFF	TRBV5-1	TRBD2	NA	TRBJ2-1
TGCGCCAGCAGCTTGACCCCGGGGGGACAGGGCATGCTCGAGCAGTACTTC	CASSLTPGGQGMLEQYF	TRBV5-1	TRBD1	NA	TRBJ2-7
TGTGCCAGCTCAAGAGACAGGTCGGAGACCCAGTACTTC	CASSRDRSETQYF	TRBV18	NA	once	TRBJ2-5
TGCGCCAGCAGCTTTCTAGCGGGCCAAGAGACCCAGTACTTC	CASSFLAGQETQYF	TRBV5-1	TRBD2	NA	TRBJ2-5
TGTGCCACAGCAGGGGGACTAGCGGGATTCTATGAGCAGTTCTTC	CATAGGLAGFYEQFF	TRBV13	TRBD2	NA	TRBJ2-1
TGTGCCAGCAACCCGGACAGGGGGCGCGGGTACGAGCAGTACTTC	CASNPDRGRGYEQYF	TRBV6-1	TRBD1	NA	TRBJ2-7
TGCGCCAGCAGCCAAGTCCTTAGAGGGGAGGAAAAACTGTTTTTT	CASSQVLRGEEKLFF	TRBV4-3	NA	NA	TRBJ1-4
TGTGCCAGCAGCTTAGCCCCTCGCGGGACTCTCCACGAGCAGTACTTC	CASSLAPRGTLHEQYF	TRBV7-2	NA	NA	TRBJ2-7
TGCGCCTCCGCCACAGGGGCGGGAGGGGAGACCCAGTACTTC	CASATGAGGETQYF	TRBV5-1	TRBD2	once	TRBJ2-5
TGTGCCAGCAGCGTAACCGGGGATACCTACAATGAGCAGTTCTTC	CASSVTGDTYNEQFF	TRBV9	NA	NA	TRBJ2-1
TGTGCCAGCAGCTTTGGCAGCAACTATGGCTACACCTTC	CASSFGSNYGYTF	TRBV7-9	NA	few	TRBJ1-2
TGTGCCAGTAGCCGAGTCCCCCAGAACACTGAAGCTTTCTTT	CASSRVPQNTEAFF	TRBV19	NA	few	TRBJ1-1
TGCGCCAGCAGCGCACAGACAAGCACTGAAGCTTTCTTT	CASSAQTSTEAFF	TRBV5-1	NA	NA	TRBJ1-1
TGTGCCAGCAGCTTAGCAGGGTTGGCGTTCATGAACACTGAAGCTTTCTTT	CASSLAGLAFMNTEAFF	TRBV7-8	NA	NA	TRBJ1-1
TGCGCCAGCAGCTTATTACTACAGGCGAAAACCTACGAGCAGTACTTC	CASSLLLQAKTYEQYF	TRBV5-1	NA	NA	TRBJ2-7
TGTGCCAGCAGCCCCCATGAGAACACTGAAGCTTTCTTT	CASSPHENTEAFF	TRBV7-6	NA	NA	TRBJ1-1
TGTGCCAGTAGTAGAGGTGGGAGTAATACCGGGGAGCTGTTTTTT	CASSRGGSNTGELFF	TRBV19	NA	NA	TRBJ2-2
TGTGCCATCAGTGAGAAGCGGGAGGGCCTTACCGGGGAGCTGTTTTTT	CAISEKREGLTGELFF	TRBV10-3	TRBD2	NA	TRBJ2-2
TGTGCCAGCAGTGAGGGGGCTTTGGGTGAAAAACTGTTTTTT	CASSEGALGEKLFF	TRBV25-1	NA	few	TRBJ1-4
TGTGCCAGCAGCCCGACCTTTAGCGGGAGCAGGCAAGAGACCCAGTACTTC	CASSPTFSGSRQETQYF	TRBV11-1	TRBD2	NA	TRBJ2-5
TGTGCCAGCCGGGGGGAAGGGATCATGGGCTACACCTTC	CASRGEGIMGYTF	TRBV2	NA	NA	TRBJ1-2
TGTGCCAGCAGTCCCAGGGACACCAACAATGAGCAGTTCTTC	CASSPRDTNNEQFF	TRBV6-1	NA	NA	TRBJ2-1
TGTGCCGGCAGCTCTAGCGGCTACGAGCAGTACTTC	CAGSSSGYEQYF	TRBV5-4	TRBD2	NA	TRBJ2-7
TGTGCCAGCAGTTACTCGACAGGGGGTTACGAGCAGTACTTC	CASSYSTGGYEQYF	TRBV6-6	TRBD1	few	TRBJ2-7
TGCGCCAGCAGCTTGGAGGGCAGGGTGGGAACAGATACGCAGTATTTT	CASSLEGRVGTDTQYF	TRBV5-1	NA	NA	TRBJ2-3
TGTGCCAGCAGCTTAGGATCTGCCGCGGGAGCCGTGGGCGAGCAGTACTTC	CASSLGSAAGAVGEQYF	TRBV7-2	TRBD2	NA	TRBJ2-7
TGTGCCAGCTCGGAGACGTTGGGGCTAGCGGGAGTGTGGGAGCAGTACTTC	CASSETLGLAGVWEQYF	TRBV18	TRBD2	NA	TRBJ2-7
TGTGCCAGCAGTGAAGGTCCGGGGCGGGATGGCTACACCTTC	CASSEGPGRDGYTF	TRBV6-1	NA	NA	TRBJ1-2
TGCAGCGCCGGGACTAGCGGAGTCTCCTACGAGCAGTACTTC	CSAGTSGVSYEQYF	TRBV29-1	TRBD2	once	TRBJ2-7
TGTGCCAGCTCACCTGGTGGCAGAATTAAAGAGACCCAGTACTTC	CASSPGGRIKETQYF	TRBV18	NA	NA	TRBJ2-5
TGTGCCAGTAGTATAGGTCGACAGGGGCGTAATCAGCCCCAGCATTTT	CASSIGRQGRNQPQHF	TRBV19	TRBD1	NA	TRBJ1-5
TGTGCCAGTAGTTCTAACAGGGAGACTCCCTACGAGCAGTACTTC	CASSSNRETPYEQYF	TRBV19	NA	few	TRBJ2-7
TGTGCCAGCAGTCCCGCAGGGGGTCTTACTGGAAACACCATATATTTT	CASSPAGGLTGNTIYF	TRBV7-2	TRBD1	NA	TRBJ1-3
TGTGCCAGCACCCCGTTCCCCGGGACAGCCTACGAGCAGTACTTC	CASTPFPGTAYEQYF	TRBV27	TRBD1	NA	TRBJ2-7
TGTGCCATCAGTGATTATAGTGGGCTGCACACTGAAGCTTTCTTT	CAISDYSGLHTEAFF	TRBV10-3	NA	NA	TRBJ1-1
TGTGCCAGCAGTCGGAGAGGGGCAGGCGGGGAGCTGTTTTTT	CASSRRGAGGELFF	TRBV11-2	NA	NA	TRBJ2-2
TGCGCCAGCAGCCGAGAGGGGGATACGCAGTATTTT	CASSREGDTQYF	TRBV5-1	NA	NA	TRBJ2-3
TGTGCCAGCAGCACGAGACAGGGGGCCTCCTACAATGAGCAGTTCTTC	CASSTRQGASYNEQFF	TRBV9	TRBD1	NA	TRBJ2-1
TGCGCCAGCAGCCAGGGGACAGGGAATCAGCCCCAGCATTTT	CASSQGTGNQPQHF	TRBV4-1	TRBD1	NA	TRBJ1-5
TGCGCCAGCAGCTGGGGGACTAGTCTGGGGGAGCTGTTTTTT	CASSWGTSLGELFF	TRBV5-1	TRBD2	once	TRBJ2-2
TGTGCCAGCAGACCCACCGGGACAGAGAACACTGAAGCTTTCTTT	CASRPTGTENTEAFF	TRBV28	TRBD1	few	TRBJ1-1
TGCGCCAGCAGCCCAACATCTGACGAGCAGTACTTC	CASSPTSDEQYF	TRBV5-1	NA	NA	TRBJ2-7
TGTGCCAGCAGCGACTTGGTCCGGGAGTACTATGGCTACACCTTC	CASSDLVREYYGYTF	TRBV5-6	NA	NA	TRBJ1-2
TGTGCCAGCAGAAGGGACAGTAACTATGGCTACACCTTC	CASRRDSNYGYTF	TRBV27	TRBD1	NA	TRBJ1-2
TGCAGCGTTGACGGGACAGAAGTCACAGATACGCAGTATTTT	CSVDGTEVTDTQYF	TRBV29-1	TRBD1	NA	TRBJ2-3
TGCGCCAGCAGCTTGGCCGGTGGGACAGGGTTATACGAGCAGTACTTC	CASSLAGGTGLYEQYF	TRBV5-1	TRBD1	NA	TRBJ2-7